This TCR beta chain comes out of a study of blood T cell repertoires in COVID-19. At the level of the study: Sites across the United States, Italy and Spain contributed samples from acute and convalescent COVID-19. The cDNA or gDNA used as material had been derived from T cells, B-cell-depleted T cells, or PBMCs.

Original methodology: From reference gene primer amplification, estimates of nucleated cell counts were derived. The repertoire was sequenced with immunoSEQ multiplex PCR; TCRdb's copy has only in-frame clones and lacks some. The V and J calls and clone size were taken over from that table, and D and trimming were inferred from the DNA. This table has around 220,000 clones, around 85% appearing once. Germline CDR1 and CDR2: MNHEY and SMNVEV (reference sequence). The CDR3 is 14 residues long. J gave up 5 bases and V 3 bases, and 4 bases lay outside the gene matches. The chain employs TRBV27 and TRBJ1-5; TRBD1 matches at 7 bases. This clonotype was sampled from a woman in her forties with active or convalescent COVID-19. Material: peripheral blood. Written as DNA, the CDR3 is TGTGCCAGCAGTTTCGGAACAGGGGATCAGCCCCAGCATTTT. Its translation: CASSFGTGDQPQHF.